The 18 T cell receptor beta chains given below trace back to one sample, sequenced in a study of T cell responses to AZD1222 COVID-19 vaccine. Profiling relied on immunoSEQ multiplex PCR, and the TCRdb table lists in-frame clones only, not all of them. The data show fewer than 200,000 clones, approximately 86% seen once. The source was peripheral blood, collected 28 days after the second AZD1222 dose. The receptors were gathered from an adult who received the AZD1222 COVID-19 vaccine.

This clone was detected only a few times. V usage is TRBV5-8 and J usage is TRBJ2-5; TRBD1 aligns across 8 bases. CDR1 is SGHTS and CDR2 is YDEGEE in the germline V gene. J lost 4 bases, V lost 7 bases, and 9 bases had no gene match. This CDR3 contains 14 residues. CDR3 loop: CASRDRGLSETQYF. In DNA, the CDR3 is TGTGCCAGCCGCGACAGGGGATTATCAGAGACCCAGTACTTC.

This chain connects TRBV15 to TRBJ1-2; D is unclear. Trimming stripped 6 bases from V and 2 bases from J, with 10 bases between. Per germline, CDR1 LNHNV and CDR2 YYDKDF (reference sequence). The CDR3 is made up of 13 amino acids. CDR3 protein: CATSNGRNYGYTF. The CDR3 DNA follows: TGTGCCACCAGTAACGGACGGAACTATGGCTACACCTTC.

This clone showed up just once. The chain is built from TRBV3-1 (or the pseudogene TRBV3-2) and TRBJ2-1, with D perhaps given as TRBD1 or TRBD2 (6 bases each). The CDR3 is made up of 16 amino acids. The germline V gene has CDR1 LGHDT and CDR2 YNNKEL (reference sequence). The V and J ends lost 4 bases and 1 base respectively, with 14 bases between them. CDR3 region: CASSLYGGLSYNEQFF. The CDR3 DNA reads TGTGCCAGCAGCCTTTACGGGGGCCTTTCCTACAATGAGCAGTTCTTC.

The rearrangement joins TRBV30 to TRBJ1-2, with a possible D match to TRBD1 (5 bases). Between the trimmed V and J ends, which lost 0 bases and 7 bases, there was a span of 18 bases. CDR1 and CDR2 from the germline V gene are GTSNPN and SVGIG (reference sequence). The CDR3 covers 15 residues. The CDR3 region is CAWSVLKGLGAGYTF. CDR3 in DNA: TGTGCCTGGAGTGTACTCAAAGGGTTAGGGGCTGGCTACACCTTC.

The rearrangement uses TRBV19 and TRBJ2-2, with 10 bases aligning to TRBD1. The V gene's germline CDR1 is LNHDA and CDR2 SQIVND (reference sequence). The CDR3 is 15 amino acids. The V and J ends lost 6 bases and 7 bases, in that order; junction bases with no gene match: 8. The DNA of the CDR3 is TGTGCCAGTAGCGCCGGGACAGGGGTCGGCGGGGAGCTGTTTTTT. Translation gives CASSAGTGVGGELFF.

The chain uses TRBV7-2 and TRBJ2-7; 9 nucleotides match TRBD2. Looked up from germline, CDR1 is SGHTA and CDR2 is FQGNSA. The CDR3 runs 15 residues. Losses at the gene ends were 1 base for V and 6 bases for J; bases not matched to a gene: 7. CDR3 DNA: TGTGCCAGCAGCTTAGTCGGCGGGGGGGCCGGCGAGCAGTACTTC. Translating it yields CASSLVGGGAGEQYF.

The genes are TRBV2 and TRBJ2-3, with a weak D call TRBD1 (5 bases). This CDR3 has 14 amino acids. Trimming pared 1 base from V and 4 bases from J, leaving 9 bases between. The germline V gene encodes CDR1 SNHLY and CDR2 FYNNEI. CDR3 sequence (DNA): TGTGCCAGCAGTGAAGAAGGGGTCTCAGATACGCAGTATTTT. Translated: CASSEEGVSDTQYF.

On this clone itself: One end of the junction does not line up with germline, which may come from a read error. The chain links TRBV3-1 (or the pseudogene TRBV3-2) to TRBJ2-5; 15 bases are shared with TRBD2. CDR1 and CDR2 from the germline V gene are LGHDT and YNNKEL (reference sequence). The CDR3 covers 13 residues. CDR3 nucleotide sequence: TGTGCCAGCAGCCATGGACTAGCGGGGGGGACGAACTTC. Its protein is CASSHGLAGGTNF.

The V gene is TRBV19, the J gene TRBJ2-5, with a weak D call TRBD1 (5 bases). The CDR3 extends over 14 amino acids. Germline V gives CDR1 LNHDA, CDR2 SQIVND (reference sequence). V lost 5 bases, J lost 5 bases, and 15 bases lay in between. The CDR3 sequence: CASSPAGLRETQYF. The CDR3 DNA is TGTGCCAGTAGTCCGGCAGGGCTGAGGGAGACCCAGTACTTC.

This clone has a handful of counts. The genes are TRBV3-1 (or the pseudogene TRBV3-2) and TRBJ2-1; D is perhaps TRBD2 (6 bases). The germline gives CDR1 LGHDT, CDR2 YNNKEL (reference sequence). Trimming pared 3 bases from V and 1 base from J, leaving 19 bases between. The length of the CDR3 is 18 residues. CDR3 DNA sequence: TGTGCCAGCAGCCACCCTTCCGGGTGGCGGGGTTCCTACAATGAGCAGTTCTTC. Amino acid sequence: CASSHPSGWRGSYNEQFF.

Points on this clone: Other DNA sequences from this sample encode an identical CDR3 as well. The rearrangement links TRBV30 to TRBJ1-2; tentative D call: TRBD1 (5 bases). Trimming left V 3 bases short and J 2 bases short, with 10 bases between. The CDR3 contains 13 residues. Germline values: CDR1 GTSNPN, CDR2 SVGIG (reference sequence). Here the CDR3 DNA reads TGTGCCTGGAGCGCAGGGTCCAACTATGGCTACACCTTC. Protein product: CAWSAGSNYGYTF.

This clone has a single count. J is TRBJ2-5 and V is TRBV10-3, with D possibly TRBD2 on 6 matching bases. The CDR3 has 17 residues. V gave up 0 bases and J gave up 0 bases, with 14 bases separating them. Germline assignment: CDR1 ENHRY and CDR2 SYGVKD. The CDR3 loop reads CAISESKRGAHQETQYF. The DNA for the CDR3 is TGTGCCATCAGTGAGTCTAAACGCGGGGCTCACCAAGAGACCCAGTACTTC.

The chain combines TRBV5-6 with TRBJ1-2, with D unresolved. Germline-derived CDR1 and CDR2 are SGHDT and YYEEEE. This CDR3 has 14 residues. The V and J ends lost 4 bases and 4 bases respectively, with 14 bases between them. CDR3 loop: CASSGINDRYGYTF. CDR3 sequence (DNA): TGTGCCAGCAGCGGGATTAATGACCGCTATGGCTACACCTTC. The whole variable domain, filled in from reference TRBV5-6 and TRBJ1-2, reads DAGVTQSPTHLIKTRGQQVTLRCSPKSGHDTVSWYQQALGQGPQFIFQYYEEEERQRGNFPDRFSGHQFPNYSSELNVNALLLGDSALYLCASSGINDRYGYTFGSGTRLTVV.

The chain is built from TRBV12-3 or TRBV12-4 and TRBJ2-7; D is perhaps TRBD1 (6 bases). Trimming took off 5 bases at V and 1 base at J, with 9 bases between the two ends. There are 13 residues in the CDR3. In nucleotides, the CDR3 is TGTGCCAGCAGTCCAGGGGCATCCTACGAGCAGTACTTC. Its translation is CASSPGASYEQYF.

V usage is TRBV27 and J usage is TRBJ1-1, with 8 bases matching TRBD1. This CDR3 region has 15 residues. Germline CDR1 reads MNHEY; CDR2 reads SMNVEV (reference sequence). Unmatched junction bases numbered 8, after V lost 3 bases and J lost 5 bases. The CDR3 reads CASSFFNRGNTEAFF. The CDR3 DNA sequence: TGTGCCAGCAGTTTCTTCAACAGGGGGAATACTGAAGCTTTCTTT.

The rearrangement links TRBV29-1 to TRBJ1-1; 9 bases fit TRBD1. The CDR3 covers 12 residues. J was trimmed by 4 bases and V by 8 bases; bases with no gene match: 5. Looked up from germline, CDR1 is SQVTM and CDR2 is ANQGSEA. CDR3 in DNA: TGCAGCTCGGGACAGGGACCCACTGAAGCTTTCTTT. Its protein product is CSSGQGPTEAFF.

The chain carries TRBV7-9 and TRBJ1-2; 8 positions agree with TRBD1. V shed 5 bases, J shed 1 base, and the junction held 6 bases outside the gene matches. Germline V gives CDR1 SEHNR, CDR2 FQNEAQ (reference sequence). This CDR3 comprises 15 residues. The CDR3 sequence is CASSPDRADNYGYTF. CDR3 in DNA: TGTGCCAGCAGCCCGGACAGGGCAGATAACTATGGCTACACCTTC.

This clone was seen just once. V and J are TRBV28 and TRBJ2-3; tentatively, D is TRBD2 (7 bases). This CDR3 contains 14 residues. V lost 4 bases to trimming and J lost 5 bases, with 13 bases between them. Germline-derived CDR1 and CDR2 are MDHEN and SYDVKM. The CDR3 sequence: CASSSGGPGDTQYF. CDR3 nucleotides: TGTGCCAGCAGTTCCGGGGGGCCAGGAGATACGCAGTATTTT.